The present entry profiles one TCR beta chain with its context. Its cognate antigen has yet to be identified. Base qualities are not at hand, and no much larger clone is one base apart. In this study, focal radiation therapy paired with CTLA-4 blockade (ipilimumab) was tested in patients who had chemo-refractory metastatic non-small-cell lung cancer. This sample is drawn from a study of radiotherapy plus CTLA-4 blockade in lung cancer (dated by TCRdb to the late 2010s). Describing the broader study: Objective responses occurred in 18% of enrolled patients, and about 33% achieved disease control. Overall study results and their limits: After treatment with radiotherapy and ipilimumab, TCR clones that came from tumors expanded in the peripheral blood. The strongest predictors of response, as reported, were early dynamic changes in blood T cell clones along with a rise in serum interferon-beta after radiation.

The germline V gene gives CDR1 as MDHEN and CDR2 as SYDVKM. The CDR3 runs 12 residues from the cysteine to the phenylalanine. Only the CDR3 DNA is retained, 36 bases long and in frame from the first base. V is pared back by 5 bases and J by 4 bases, with 8 bases lying between the germline termini. Library preparation used the immunoSEQ multiplex PCR assay. The clones in this table, taken by TCRdb from immuneACCESS, are in-frame only. Not every clone is retained; where verified, under half of the shortfall comes from an unresolved V gene, and the cause of the rest is unknown. For this sample there are around 120,000 clones; 78% appear just once. The ten largest clones take up 5.2% of the sample.

The TCR sequence derives from a human donor with non-small cell lung cancer who had a partial response to radiotherapy plus ipilimumab. Rearrangement joined TRBV28 to TRBJ1-2; the D gene identity is not certain. The specimen comprised peripheral blood, sampled from a patient treated with radiotherapy plus ipilimumab. The bases read TGTGCCAGCAGTCCTACAGTCTATGGCTACACCTTC. It translates to CASSPTVYGYTF.